This T cell receptor beta chain was found in a study of cytomegalovirus exposure and HLA in healthy donors. PCR used 60 Vbeta primers and 13 Jbeta primers. The method was immunoSEQ multiplex PCR; TCRdb's version includes in-frame clones alone and lacks a portion of them. This table has 70,000 to 95,000 clones, about 75% appearing once. Germline V gene lookup returns CDR1 KGHSH and CDR2 LQKENI. This CDR3 contains 16 residues. The germline V and J ends were trimmed by 6 bases and 2 bases, with 17 bases remaining between them. The specimen sequenced was PBMCs. This chain links TRBV18 with TRBJ1-3, with D perhaps TRBD1 (5 bases). The TCR sequence derives from a man aged 25-45 years in good health and CMV-seropositive. The CDR3 nucleotides read TGTGCCAGCTCCCCCGGCCCAGGGAACGCTGGAAACACCATATATTTT. Translated, it gives CASSPGPGNAGNTIYF.